The 13 T cell receptor beta chains below come from one sample, sequenced in a study of shared clonotypes between healthy human individuals. Generated by immunoSEQ multiplex PCR, the TCRdb table keeps only in-frame clones and is missing some. The sample lists approximately 470,000 clones; approximately 81% were seen once. The sequencing sample was made of PBMCs. The receptors shown here come from a woman in her forties in good health. Some clones in this sample may be carry-over from other donors' samples.

This clone was seen at least ten times. The chain uses TRBV7-9 and TRBJ2-7; 13 nucleotides line up with TRBD2. Germline V gives CDR1 SEHNR, CDR2 FQNEAQ (reference sequence). This CDR3 has 16 residues. The V and J ends lost 5 bases and 2 bases, in that order; junction bases with no gene match: 6. CDR3 nucleotide sequence: TGTGCCAGCAGCCTCACCGGGACTAGCGGGACCTACGAGCAGTACTTC. It translates to CASSLTGTSGTYEQYF. The full variable domain, its missing parts supplied by reference TRBV7-9 and TRBJ2-7, is DTGVSQNPRHKITKRGQNVTFRCDPISEHNRLYWYRQTLGQGPEFLTYFQNEAQLEKSRLLSDRFSAERPKGSFSTLEIQRTEQGDSAMYLCASSLTGTSGTYEQYFGPGTRLTVT.

This rearrangement joins TRBV10-3 to TRBJ1-4, with unresolved D. Trimming removed 2 bases at V and 0 bases at J, with 7 bases between. The CDR3 extends over 15 amino acids. CDR1 is ENHRY, CDR2 SYGVKD, per germline. CDR3 sequence: CAISELWATNEKLFF. The CDR3 DNA is TGTGCCATCAGTGAGCTATGGGCAACTAATGAAAAACTGTTTTTT.

Notes on this clone: A far larger clone is one nucleotide away, so this likely arose from a read error. The chain is built from TRBV4-3 and TRBJ2-2, with 7 bases that match TRBD2. Per germline, CDR1 LGHNA and CDR2 YSLEER. The CDR3 runs to 18 residues. V lost 1 base to trimming and J lost 4 bases; unmatched junction nucleotides: 12. CDR3 DNA sequence: TGCGCCAGCAGCCAAGTCGGGGCGGGAGCTTCGGGCACCGGGGAGCTGTTTTTT. Its translation is CASSQVGAGASGTGELFF.

Comment on this clone: This likely traces to a read error, being one base from a far larger clone. Additional DNA sequences in this sample encode the identical CDR3. V and J are TRBV7-8 and TRBJ2-2; possibly TRBD2 for D (5 bases). Germline loops: CDR1 SGHVS, CDR2 FQNEAQ. The CDR3 has 15 residues. CDR3 sequence: CASARRLLNTGELFF. The CDR3 DNA follows: TGTGCTAGCGCCCGCAGGCTCCTGAACACCGGGGAGCTGTTTTTT.

The chain combines TRBV19 with TRBJ1-1, with D tentatively TRBD1 (5 bases). CDR1 is LNHDA and CDR2 is SQIVND in the germline V gene (reference sequence). V lost 5 bases to trimming and J lost 2 bases, with 12 bases between them. This CDR3 is built from 14 residues. In nucleotides, the CDR3 is TGTGCCAGTAGTTCTGGGACCGTTAACACTGAAGCTTTCTTT. This sequence encodes CASSSGTVNTEAFF.

The chain joins TRBV30 to TRBJ1-1; D is possibly TRBD1 (5 bases). V shed 1 base and J shed 1 base, with 7 bases lying between them. Germline CDR1 GTSNPN, CDR2 SVGIG (reference sequence). This CDR3 spans 13 amino acids. This CDR3 is CAWSAGGNTEAFF. The CDR3 bases are TGTGCCTGGAGTGCCGGGGGGAACACTGAAGCTTTCTTT.

The CDR3 region is CASSHKRGGGVNTGELFF. In DNA form, the CDR3 reads TGTGCCAGCAGCCACAAGAGGGGAGGGGGCGTCAACACCGGGGAGCTGTTTTTT. The chain combines TRBV14 with TRBJ2-2; either TRBD1 or TRBD2 may fit D (7 bases each). Germline V gene sequence: CDR1 SGHDN, CDR2 FVKESK. The germline V and J ends were trimmed by 3 bases and 2 bases, with 19 bases remaining between them. The CDR3 spans 18 residues. Filled out from reference TRBV14 and TRBJ2-2, the complete variable domain reads EAGVTQFPSHSVIEKGQTVTLRCDPISGHDNLYWYRRVMGKEIKFLLHFVKESKQDESGMPNNRFLAERTGGTYSTLKVQPAELEDSGVYFCASSHKRGGGVNTGELFFGEGSRLTVL.

The chain joins TRBV5-1 to TRBJ2-7, with TRBD2 matching over 10 bases. With 7 bases clipped from V and 2 bases from J, the junction kept 6 bases outside the gene matches. Germline CDR1 SGHRS, CDR2 YFSETQ. There are 14 residues in the CDR3. The CDR3, as DNA: TGCGCCAGCCGCCCTAGCGGGGGAACCTACGAGCAGTACTTC. Translation gives CASRPSGGTYEQYF.

At least ten counts were recorded for this clone. One junction end does not reproduce the germline sequence, and a read error may be involved. The same CDR3 can be traced to other DNA sequences in this sample. DNA for the CDR3: TGCGCCAGCAGCCAAGACAGGAGTAACTATAGCTACACCTTC. Translating it yields CASSQDRSNYSYTF. The chain carries TRBV4-3 and TRBJ1-2, with no clear D. The V gene's germline CDR1 is LGHNA and CDR2 YSLEER. CDR3 length equals 14 residues.

The chain joins TRBV6-4 to TRBJ2-3; 8 bases agree with TRBD2. Germline V gene lookup returns CDR1 MRHNA and CDR2 SNTAGT. The CDR3 covers 16 residues. Germline trimming cut 0 bases from V and 5 bases from J; bases unmatched to any gene: 7. The CDR3 here is CASSDSELAGLDTQYF. DNA of the CDR3: TGTGCCAGCAGTGACTCCGAGCTAGCGGGTCTAGATACGCAGTATTTT.

In DNA form, the CDR3 reads TGCGCCAGCAGCCGACTAGCGGGAGGGCCGGCGTACGAGCAGTACTTC. Translating it yields CASSRLAGGPAYEQYF. The chain couples TRBV5-1 to TRBJ2-7, with TRBD2 identical over 14 bases. The germline V gene encodes CDR1 SGHRS and CDR2 YFSETQ. The V gene end was trimmed by 4 bases and the J gene end by 4 bases; junction bases not matched to a gene: 7. This CDR3 region has 16 residues.

V is TRBV5-1 and J is TRBJ2-5; TRBD2 matches 9 bases. The germline gives CDR1 SGHRS, CDR2 YFSETQ. V dropped 4 bases and J dropped 5; count of bases not matched to a gene: 9. This CDR3 comprises 15 residues. The chain's CDR3 is CASSISGSWIETQYF. CDR3 sequence (DNA): TGCGCCAGCAGCATTAGCGGGAGTTGGATTGAGACCCAGTACTTC.

This chain joins TRBV28 and TRBJ2-7; D may be TRBD1 (6 bases). The CDR3 has 13 amino acids. The ends were cut back, 4 bases at V and 12 bases at J, with 19 bases in the middle. Germline V CDR1 and CDR2: MDHEN, SYDVKM. In DNA, the CDR3 is TGTGCCAGCAGTTGGGCAGGGGCCCCTCGAGGGTACTTC. Protein product: CASSWAGAPRGYF.